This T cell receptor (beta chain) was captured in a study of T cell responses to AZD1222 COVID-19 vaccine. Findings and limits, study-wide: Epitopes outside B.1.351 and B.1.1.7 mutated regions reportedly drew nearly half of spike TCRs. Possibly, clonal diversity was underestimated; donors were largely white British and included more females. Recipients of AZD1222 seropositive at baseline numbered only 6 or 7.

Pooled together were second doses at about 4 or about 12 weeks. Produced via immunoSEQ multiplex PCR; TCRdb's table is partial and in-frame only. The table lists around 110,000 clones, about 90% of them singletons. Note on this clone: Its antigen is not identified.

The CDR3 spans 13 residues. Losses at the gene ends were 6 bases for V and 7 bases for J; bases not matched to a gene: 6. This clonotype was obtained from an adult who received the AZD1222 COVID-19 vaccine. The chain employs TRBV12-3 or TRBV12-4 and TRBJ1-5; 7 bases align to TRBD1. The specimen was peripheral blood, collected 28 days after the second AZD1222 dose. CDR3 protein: CASRLTGDQPQHF. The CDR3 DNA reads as TGTGCCAGCAGGTTAACAGGGGACCAGCCCCAGCATTTT.